The entry below describes one T cell receptor (beta chain). V lost 0 bases to trimming and J lost 8 bases, with 8 bases between them. The CDR3 extends over 12 amino acids. Germline V lookup: CDR1 SGHDT, CDR2 YYEEEE. These data come from a study of blood T cell repertoires in COVID-19. Background on the study: Sample material is recorded as cDNA or gDNA derived from T cells, B-cell-depleted T cells, or PBMCs.

In the authors' workflow: The authors estimated nucleated cell counts from reference gene primer amplification. Measured with immunoSEQ multiplex PCR; TCRdb has only the in-frame clones, and not every one. Clone size and the V and J calls come from that table; the DNA yielded D and trimming. Of 240,000 or so clones detected, around 90% appear once; the ten largest clones hold 7.2%. This TCR was recovered from a man aged 55 to 70 who had recovered from COVID-19. Sequenced: peripheral blood. This rearrangement joins TRBV5-6 to TRBJ1-2; D ambiguous. Here the CDR3 DNA reads TGTGCCAGCAGCTTGGTCGGGTTAGGCTACACCTTC. It yields the protein CASSLVGLGYTF.